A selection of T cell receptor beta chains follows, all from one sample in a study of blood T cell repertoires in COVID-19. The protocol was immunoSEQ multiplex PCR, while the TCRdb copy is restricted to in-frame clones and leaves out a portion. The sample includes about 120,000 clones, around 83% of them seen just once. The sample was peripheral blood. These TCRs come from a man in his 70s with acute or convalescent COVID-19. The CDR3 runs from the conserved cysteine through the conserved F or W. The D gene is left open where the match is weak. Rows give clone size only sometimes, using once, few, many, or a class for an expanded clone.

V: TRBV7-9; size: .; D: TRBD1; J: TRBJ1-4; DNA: TGTGCCAGCAGCCTGGGGACAGGGGGCCTGGGTAATGAAAAACTGTTTTTT; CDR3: CASSLGTGGLGNEKLFF
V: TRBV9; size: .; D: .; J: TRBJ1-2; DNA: TGTGCCAGCAGCGTAGGCCAGAACTATGGCTACACCTTC; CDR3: CASSVGQNYGYTF
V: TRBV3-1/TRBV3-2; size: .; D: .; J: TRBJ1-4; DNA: TGTGCCAGCAGCCAGGCCAGGGGCCCTAATGAAAAACTGTTTTTT; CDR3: CASSQARGPNEKLFF
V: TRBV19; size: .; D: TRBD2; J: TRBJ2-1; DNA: TGTGCCAGTAGTCTGGGGACTAGCGGGATTAGGGAGCAGTTCTTC; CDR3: CASSLGTSGIREQFF
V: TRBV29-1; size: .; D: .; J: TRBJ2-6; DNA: TGCAGCGTTGAGACTAGAGCTGGGGCCAACGTCCTGACTTTC; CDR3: CSVETRAGANVLTF
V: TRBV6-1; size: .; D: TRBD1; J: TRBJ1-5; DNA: TGTGCCAGCAGTGAAGCGCTTCGGATAGGGGGCACTCAGCCCCAGCATTTT; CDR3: CASSEALRIGGTQPQHF
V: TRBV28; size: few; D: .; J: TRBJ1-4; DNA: TGTGCCAGCAGCGTGGAGTATCGGGGTGAAAAACTGTTTTTT; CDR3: CASSVEYRGEKLFF
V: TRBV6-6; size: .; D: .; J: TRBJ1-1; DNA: TGTGCCAGCAGTAAAGGCCGGGTTAACCAGAACACTGAAGCTTTCTTT; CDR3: CASSKGRVNQNTEAFF
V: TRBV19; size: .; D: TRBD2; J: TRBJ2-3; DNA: TGTGCCAGTAGTATTAGGTCTGCGGGAGAAGGAGATACGCAGTATTTT; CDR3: CASSIRSAGEGDTQYF
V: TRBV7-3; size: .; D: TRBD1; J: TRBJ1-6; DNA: TGTGCCAGCAGCCAGACACAGGGGTGGTCACCCCTCCACTTT; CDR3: CASSQTQGWSPLHF
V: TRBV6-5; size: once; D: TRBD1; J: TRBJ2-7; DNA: TGTGCCAGCGGGAGACAGGGTCGCGAGCAGTACTTC; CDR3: CASGRQGREQYF
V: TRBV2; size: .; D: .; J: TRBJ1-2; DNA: TGTGCCAGCAGTGACATCAAGGACTGGGATGGCTACACCTTC; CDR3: CASSDIKDWDGYTF
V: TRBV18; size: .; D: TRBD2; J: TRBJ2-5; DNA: TGTGCCAGCTCACAACGGGAGGGCCCGGGGGAGACCCAGTACTTC; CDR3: CASSQREGPGETQYF
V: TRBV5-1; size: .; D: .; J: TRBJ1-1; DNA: TGCGCCAGCAGCCCGGGCGGGGGTTGGACTGAAGCTTTCTTT; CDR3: CASSPGGGWTEAFF
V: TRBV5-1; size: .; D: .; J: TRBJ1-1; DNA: TGCGCCAGCAGCCGCCTGGGGCAGGTTAACACTGAAGCTTTCTTT; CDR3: CASSRLGQVNTEAFF
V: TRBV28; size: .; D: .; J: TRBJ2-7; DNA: TGTGCCAGCAGTTCCCCCCAAGGGGGTTCCTACGAGCAGTACTTC; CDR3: CASSSPQGGSYEQYF
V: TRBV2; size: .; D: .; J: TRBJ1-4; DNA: TGTGCCAGTGTCGACCGAACAGGTTCCGAAAAACTGTTTTTT; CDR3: CASVDRTGSEKLFF
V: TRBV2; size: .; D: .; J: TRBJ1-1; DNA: TGTGCCAGCAGTGAGCCGAGGGGGTTCAAGAACACTGAAGCTTTCTTT; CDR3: CASSEPRGFKNTEAFF
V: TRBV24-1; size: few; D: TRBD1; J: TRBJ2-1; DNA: TGTGCCACCAGTGATCCTGGGACAGGTAGGGAGGATGAGCAGTTCTTC; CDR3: CATSDPGTGREDEQFF
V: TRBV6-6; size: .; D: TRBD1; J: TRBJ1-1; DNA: TGTGCCAGCAGTCGTTCAGGGGGTCAGGGCAAAGCTTTCTTT; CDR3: CASSRSGGQGKAFF